This entry lists 15 T cell receptor beta chains sequenced from one sample in a study of blood T cell repertoires in COVID-19. Profiled with immunoSEQ multiplex PCR; TCRdb holds only in-frame clones, not every one. The sample shows some 57,000 clones, roughly 92% of them seen only once. Specimen: peripheral blood. These receptors originate from a human donor in a cohort sampled during active COVID-19.

The chain employs TRBV6-6 and TRBJ1-3; D perhaps matches TRBD1 (6 bases). V shed 2 bases and J shed 1 base, with 6 bases lying between them. Germline CDR1 is MNHNY and CDR2 is SVGAGI (reference sequence). The CDR3 spans 14 residues. The CDR3 region has the DNA TGTGCCAGCAGTTACGGACAGTCTGGAAACACCATATATTTT. It encodes CASSYGQSGNTIYF.

The gene calls are TRBV6-1 and TRBJ1-2; TRBD1 might be the D (6 bases). This CDR3 has 13 residues. Germline-derived CDR1 and CDR2 are MNHNS and SASEGT. V shed 3 bases and J shed 8 bases, with 13 bases lying between them. For the CDR3, the DNA is TGTGCCAGCAGTGATACAGGGATCAGAGGCTACACCTTC. Translating it yields CASSDTGIRGYTF.

The chain joins TRBV5-1 to TRBJ2-7; TRBD2 matches at 13 bases. V lost 3 bases and J lost 4; bases outside the gene matches: 7. Germline V CDR1 and CDR2: SGHRS, YFSETQ. This CDR3 spans 16 amino acids. The CDR3 loop reads CASSYATSGGAYEQYF. CDR3 DNA sequence: TGCGCCAGCAGCTACGCCACTAGCGGGGGGGCTTACGAGCAGTACTTC.

The chain links TRBV5-1 to TRBJ1-2; no reliable D call. Trimming removed 2 bases at V and 0 bases at J, with 8 bases between. The germline V gene encodes CDR1 SGHRS and CDR2 YFSETQ. The CDR3 loop spans 14 amino acids. CDR3 sequence reads: CASSLPLPNYGYTF. The CDR3 bases are TGCGCCAGCAGCTTACCACTCCCTAACTATGGCTACACCTTC.

V and J are TRBV2 and TRBJ1-6, with TRBD1 identical over 7 bases. Trimming took 5 bases from V and 10 from J; bases not matched to a gene: 11. Germline V gene sequence: CDR1 SNHLY, CDR2 FYNNEI. This CDR3 is built from 15 residues. CDR3: CASSLDREGGSPLHF. The CDR3 DNA reads TGTGCCAGCAGTCTCGACAGGGAAGGGGGCTCACCCCTCCACTTT.

CDR3 sequence reads: CASSPLGRGSYEQYF. The CDR3 DNA reads TGTGCCAGCTCACCCCTGGGCAGGGGCTCCTACGAGCAGTACTTC. The chain uses TRBV18 and TRBJ2-7; maybe TRBD1 (6 bases). CDR3 length: 15 residues. Germline V gene lookup returns CDR1 KGHSH and CDR2 LQKENI. V was cut by 3 bases and J by 0 bases, with 12 bases left in between.

This clone was counted between two and nine times. This sequence joins TRBV10-3 and TRBJ2-7; 12 positions agree with TRBD2. The germline V gene encodes CDR1 ENHRY and CDR2 SYGVKD. V lost 8 bases, J lost 6 bases, and 11 bases stayed unmatched. The CDR3 runs 15 residues. The CDR3 nucleotides read TGTGCCATCGCCGAGAGACTAGCGGGAGTCGGCGAGCAGTACTTC. It is translated as CAIAERLAGVGEQYF.

V and J are TRBV12-5 and TRBJ2-3, with TRBD2 identical over 7 bases. The CDR3 extends over 16 amino acids. Germline assignment: CDR1 LGHNT and CDR2 FRNRAP. The V segment lost 5 bases and the J segment 2 bases; nucleotides outside the gene matches: 10. CDR3 nucleotide sequence: TGTGCTAGTGGTCCCAGCCGAAGCGGGGCCACAGATACGCAGTATTTT. Amino acid sequence: CASGPSRSGATDTQYF.

The chain joins TRBV9 to TRBJ2-3, with 7 bases fitting TRBD1. Unmatched junction bases numbered 18, after V lost 4 bases and J lost 4 bases. CDR3 length: 18 amino acids. Germline V gene sequence: CDR1 SGDLS, CDR2 YYNGEE. CDR3 sequence (DNA): TGTGCCAGCAGCAGGGGATTTGAACAGGGGATCCATCCAGATACGCAGTATTTT. It is translated as CASSRGFEQGIHPDTQYF.

This chain joins TRBV3-1 (or the pseudogene TRBV3-2) and TRBJ1-2, with 8 bases aligning to TRBD1. V shed 1 base, J shed 2 bases, and the junction held 0 bases outside the gene matches. In germline, CDR1 is LGHDT, CDR2 YNNKEL (reference sequence). The CDR3 length is 14 residues. The CDR3 region is CASSQGDRNYGYTF. Here the CDR3 DNA reads TGTGCCAGCAGCCAAGGGGACAGGAACTATGGCTACACCTTC.

This clone was seen a single time. The chain carries TRBV18 and TRBJ1-3, with D possibly matching TRBD1 (5 bases). Germline CDR1 and CDR2: KGHSH and LQKENI. This CDR3 region has 13 residues. V was cut by 6 bases and J by 4 bases, with 10 bases left in between. CDR3 nucleotide sequence: TGTGCCAGCTCCGGGGGGAACGGAAACACCATATATTTT. This sequence encodes CASSGGNGNTIYF.

Here the CDR3 DNA reads TGTGCCAGCAGAACACAGGGGAACACCGGGGAGCTGTTTTTT. It codes for CASRTQGNTGELFF. The chain carries TRBV2 and TRBJ2-2; TRBD1 is a possible D gene (6 bases). The CDR3 consists of 14 residues. V was shortened by 6 bases and J by 1 base, with 9 bases between the two germline ends. Germline assignment: CDR1 SNHLY and CDR2 FYNNEI.

J is TRBJ1-2 and V is TRBV5-6; tentative D call: TRBD1 (6 bases). V lost 3 bases to trimming and J lost 3 bases, with 15 bases between them. Germline V CDR1 and CDR2: SGHDT, YYEEEE. The CDR3 spans 15 residues. In nucleotides, the CDR3 is TGTGCCAGCAGCTCCGTGAGGGGGGGCGACTATGGCTACACCTTC. As protein: CASSSVRGGDYGYTF.

The chain employs TRBV7-2 and TRBJ2-3, with TRBD2 identical over 8 bases. The CDR3 totals 15 residues. V lost 5 bases to trimming and J lost 4 bases; unmatched junction nucleotides: 8. Germline V gives CDR1 SGHTA, CDR2 FQGNSA. CDR3 residues: CASSIQAGEADTQYF. CDR3 nucleotide sequence: TGTGCCAGCAGCATCCAAGCGGGAGAGGCAGATACGCAGTATTTT. The full variable domain, rest sourced from reference TRBV7-2 and TRBJ2-3, is GAGVSQSPSNKVTEKGKDVELRCDPISGHTALYWYRQSLGQGLEFLIYFQGNSAPDKSGLPSDRFSAERTGGSVSTLTIQRTQQEDSAVYLCASSIQAGEADTQYFGPGTRLTVL.

The chain is built from TRBV7-8 and TRBJ1-2, with 9 bases lining up with TRBD1. In germline, CDR1 is SGHVS, CDR2 FQNEAQ. The CDR3 spans 13 residues. V trimming: 4 bases; J trimming: 6 bases; junction bases outside the gene matches: 3. CDR3 loop: CASSSRQGDGYTF. The CDR3 coding sequence is TGTGCCAGCAGCTCCCGACAGGGGGATGGCTACACCTTC.